The clone carrying this T cell receptor (beta chain) has only a few counts. The antigen is unknown. TCR beta cDNA libraries had unique molecular identifiers. TCRdb used MiXCR to reprocess the PCR reads, holding one entry per CDR3 protein. The repertoire includes about 560,000 distinct CDR3 sequences, 40% to 50% of them detected once, and 1.7% sits in the top ten. This CDR3 comprises 13 residues. Germline V gene sequence: CDR1 SQVTM, CDR2 ANQGSEA. Between the trimmed V and J ends, which lost 7 bases and 3 bases, there was a span of 13 bases. The record originates from a study of post-analysis software for immune sequencing data. Study findings and constraints: Five or six TRBV segments were more frequent in patients than controls; TRBV5-6, TRBV5-1 and TRBV20-1 belonged to this group.

Sequencing was done on a sample of blood. The receptor comes from a girl between 5 and 17 years old with multiple sclerosis. The V gene is TRBV29-1, the J gene TRBJ2-1; D remains ambiguous. In DNA form, the CDR3 reads TGCAGCGGCCATTTGGTCCTCTACAATGAGCAGTTCTTC. Its protein is CSGHLVLYNEQFF.